The rows below give T cell receptor beta chains drawn from one sample of a study of blood T cell repertoires in COVID-19. Some clones are missing from TCRdb's copy, which holds only in-frame ones; the method was immunoSEQ multiplex PCR. The data hold 150,000 to 180,000 clones, with about 89% observed a single time. Sample: peripheral blood. The source is a man aged 45-65 years with acute or convalescent COVID-19. Both conserved end residues are part of each CDR3. Each record gives: CDR3 length, D gene, V gene, J gene, clone size, CDR3 protein, CDR3 DNA. A D gene is named only where the DNA matches it firmly. Size tells how often a clone was seen (once, few, many) or the class of an expanded clone, and some rows leave it out.

>14|TRBD1|TRBV2|TRBJ2-3|NA
CASKGQGGTDTQYF
TGTGCCAGCAAAGGACAGGGGGGCACAGATACGCAGTATTTT
>13|TRBD1|TRBV28|TRBJ2-7|NA
CASSVAGGYEQYF
TGTGCCAGCTCCGTCGCAGGGGGCTACGAGCAGTACTTC
>13|NA|TRBV10-3|TRBJ2-3|NA
CAISEGSPHTQYF
TGTGCCATCAGTGAGGGTAGTCCGCATACGCAGTATTTT
>17|NA|TRBV2|TRBJ1-2|NA
CASSEYGHGNPNYGYTF
TGTGCCAGCAGTGAATATGGACACGGAAATCCTAACTATGGCTACACCTTC
>16|NA|TRBV19|TRBJ2-1|once
CASSGYSGSSYNEQFF
TGTGCCAGTAGTGGCTACTCGGGAAGCTCCTACAATGAGCAGTTCTTC
>17|TRBD2|TRBV2|TRBJ2-3|NA
CASSWRDSGRAPDTQYF
TGTGCCAGCAGTTGGCGCGATAGCGGGAGGGCCCCAGATACGCAGTATTTT
>17|NA|TRBV4-2|TRBJ2-4|NA
CASSQDPYTQGGAGWYF
TGTGCCAGCAGCCAAGACCCCTATACGCAGGGAGGCGCGGGATGGTACTTC
>17|TRBD2|TRBV3-1/TRBV3-2|TRBJ2-5|NA
CASSQDIPGGRIETQYF
TGTGCCAGCAGCCAAGACATCCCGGGAGGGCGAATCGAGACCCAGTACTTC
>14|NA|TRBV11-3|TRBJ2-5|NA
CASSIGAGQETQYF
TGTGCCAGCTCCATAGGGGCAGGACAAGAGACCCAGTACTTC
>15|NA|TRBV19|TRBJ2-5|NA
CASSRITGTQETQYF
TGTGCCAGTAGCAGGATTACAGGCACCCAAGAGACCCAGTACTTC
>14|NA|TRBV5-5|TRBJ2-1|few
CASSQEDSLNEQFF
TGTGCCAGCAGCCAGGAGGACAGTTTGAATGAGCAGTTCTTC
>12|NA|TRBV19|TRBJ1-3|NA
CASTSGGNTIYF
TGTGCCAGCACCTCGGGGGGAAACACCATATATTTT
>16|NA|TRBV19|TRBJ2-5|once
CASSIDAETERETQYF
TGTGCCAGTAGTATAGACGCGGAGACGGAGAGAGAGACCCAGTACTTC
>12|NA|TRBV28|TRBJ1-1|NA
CASSTNRLEAFF
TGTGCCAGCAGTACAAACAGGCTAGAGGCTTTCTTT
>15|TRBD1|TRBV5-4|TRBJ1-6|NA
CASSSRDRVGSPLHF
TGTGCCAGCAGCTCCCGGGACAGGGTCGGGTCACCCCTCCACTTT
>17|TRBD2|TRBV27|TRBJ2-7|once
CASSSGLAGGPGGEQYF
TGTGCCAGCAGCTCTGGACTAGCGGGAGGGCCTGGAGGCGAGCAGTACTTC
>13|NA|TRBV9|TRBJ2-3|NA
CASSVGGRDTQYF
TGTGCCAGCAGCGTAGGGGGGCGGGATACGCAGTATTTT
>15|NA|TRBV9|TRBJ1-2|NA
CASSVAFGTNYGYTF
TGTGCCAGCAGCGTAGCGTTTGGGACAAACTATGGCTACACCTTC
>15|NA|TRBV28|TRBJ2-3|NA
CASSFSVSSTDTQYF
TGTGCCAGCAGTTTTTCGGTCTCTAGCACAGATACGCAGTATTTT
>16|TRBD2|TRBV7-3|TRBJ2-1|NA
CASSLVAVAGVYEQFF
TGTGCCAGCAGCTTAGTCGCGGTAGCGGGAGTGTATGAGCAGTTCTTC
>16|TRBD2|TRBV7-9|TRBJ2-1|NA
CASSAPGTSGANEQFF
TGTGCCAGCAGCGCCCCAGGGACTAGCGGGGCCAATGAGCAGTTCTTC
>18|TRBD2|TRBV2|TRBJ2-1|NA
CASSHTLGTSGDYNEQFF
TGTGCCAGCAGTCATACCCTCGGGACTAGCGGGGACTACAATGAGCAGTTCTTC
>15|TRBD1|TRBV4-3|TRBJ2-2|NA
CASSHGDRDAGELFF
TGCGCCAGCAGCCATGGGGACAGGGACGCCGGGGAGCTGTTTTTT
>15|TRBD2|TRBV19|TRBJ2-1|NA
CASSLEAGVRNEQFF
TGTGCCAGTAGTCTCGAAGCGGGAGTCCGCAATGAGCAGTTCTTC
>17|NA|TRBV7-2|TRBJ2-1|NA
CASRPTHRVAGSNEQFF
TGTGCCAGCAGACCAACCCACAGGGTCGCCGGTTCCAATGAGCAGTTCTTC
>12|NA|TRBV2|TRBJ2-1|NA
CASSERLAKQFF
TGTGCCAGCAGTGAGAGGCTTGCGAAGCAGTTCTTC
>17|TRBD2|TRBV7-8|TRBJ2-3|NA
CASSLPLAGVTTDTQYF
TGTGCCAGCAGCTTACCTCTAGCGGGAGTTACGACAGATACGCAGTATTTT
>17|TRBD1|TRBV7-9|TRBJ1-3|NA
CASSTKTGAHSGNTIYF
TGTGCCAGCAGCACCAAGACAGGGGCCCACTCTGGAAACACCATATATTTT
>16|NA|TRBV14|TRBJ2-5|NA
CASSQWLSGPQETQYF
TGTGCCAGCAGCCAATGGCTCAGCGGGCCACAAGAGACCCAGTACTTC
>16|TRBD2|TRBV4-1|TRBJ2-1|NA
CASSQSSGVLYNEQFF
TGCGCCAGCAGCCAGTCCAGCGGGGTCCTATACAATGAGCAGTTCTTC
>14|NA|TRBV7-9|TRBJ1-1|NA
CASSRGFENTEAFF
TGTGCCAGCAGCCGGGGGTTCGAGAACACTGAAGCTTTCTTT
>15|TRBD1|TRBV24-1|TRBJ1-1|NA
CATSDSQDRVEEAFF
TGTGCCACCAGTGATTCTCAGGACAGGGTGGAAGAAGCTTTCTTT
>15|NA|TRBV9|TRBJ2-5|NA
CASSPRGILWETQYF
TGTGCCAGCAGCCCCCGTGGCATTTTATGGGAGACCCAGTACTTC
>15|NA|TRBV6-5|TRBJ1-1|NA
CASSPRQSRNTEAFF
TGTGCCAGCAGTCCTCGACAGTCCCGGAACACTGAAGCTTTCTTT
>17|NA|TRBV9|TRBJ1-2|NA
CASSFTRGGAAGYGYTF
TGTGCCAGCAGCTTCACACGAGGGGGGGCGGCGGGCTATGGCTACACCTTC
>16|TRBD2|TRBV18|TRBJ2-3|NA
CASSPGTSGFTDTQYF
TGTGCCAGCTCACCCGGGACTAGCGGGTTCACAGATACGCAGTATTTT
>14|NA|TRBV15|TRBJ1-2|NA
CATSRDLADSGYTF
TGTGCCACCAGCAGAGATCTTGCAGATTCTGGCTACACCTTC
>13|TRBD2|TRBV5-1|TRBJ2-7|NA
CASSGRGNYEQYF
TGCGCCAGCAGCGGGAGGGGCAACTACGAGCAGTACTTC
>15|NA|TRBV7-2|TRBJ2-3|NA
CASSFFSRSTDTQYF
TGTGCCAGCAGCTTTTTCTCGCGTAGCACAGATACGCAGTATTTT
>16|TRBD2|TRBV7-9|TRBJ2-1|NA
CASSPRASGRYNEQFF
TGTGCCAGCAGCCCTCGTGCTAGCGGGAGGTACAATGAGCAGTTCTTC
>15|NA|TRBV18|TRBJ2-2|NA
CASSPGGANTGELFF
TGTGCCAGCTCACCAGGGGGCGCGAACACCGGGGAGCTGTTTTTT
>18|TRBD1|TRBV28|TRBJ2-4|NA
CASNNRDSYTIAKNIQYF
TGTGCCAGCAATAACCGGGACAGTTACACTATAGCCAAAAACATTCAGTACTTC
>12|NA|TRBV28|TRBJ2-3|NA
CASSSEGLAWYF
TGTGCCAGCAGTTCGGAGGGGCTAGCATGGTATTTT
>13|NA|TRBV10-1|TRBJ2-7|NA
CASSRELKGEQYF
TGCGCCAGCAGCCGGGAACTAAAAGGGGAGCAGTACTTC
>15|TRBD1|TRBV5-5|TRBJ1-2|NA
CASSILTTGEDGYTF
TGTGCCAGCAGCATTCTAACTACAGGGGAGGATGGCTACACCTTC
>13|TRBD1|TRBV5-1|TRBJ2-3|NA
CASSPTGVDTQYF
TGCGCCAGCAGCCCCACAGGGGTGGATACGCAGTATTTT
>17|NA|TRBV21-1|TRBJ2-1|NA
CASSKDPLVAGVNEQFF
TGTGCCAGCAGCAAAGACCCGTTGGTAGCGGGAGTCAATGAGCAGTTCTTC
>14|NA|TRBV27|TRBJ1-2|NA
CASSKWGEGYGYTF
TGTGCCAGCAGCAAATGGGGGGAAGGCTATGGCTACACCTTC
>16|TRBD2|TRBV11-2|TRBJ2-3|NA
CASSFGLAVSTDTQYF
TGTGCCAGCAGCTTTGGACTAGCGGTGAGCACAGATACGCAGTATTTT
>15|TRBD1|TRBV9|TRBJ1-5|once
CASSVRPGQDQPQHF
TGTGCCAGCAGCGTACGGCCGGGACAGGATCAGCCCCAGCATTTT
>11|NA|TRBV7-6|TRBJ1-1|NA
CASPGWGRAFF
TGTGCCAGCCCAGGGTGGGGCAGAGCTTTCTTT
>15|NA|TRBV19|TRBJ1-5|NA
CASSSSGGSNQPQHF
TGTGCCAGTAGTAGTTCAGGAGGGAGCAATCAGCCCCAGCATTTT
>12|NA|TRBV30|TRBJ1-1|NA
CAWSGQNTEAFF
TGTGCCTGGAGTGGGCAGAACACTGAAGCTTTCTTT